This T cell receptor (beta chain) originates from a study of shared clonotypes between healthy human individuals. As handled by the study authors: Quality scores were absent from the junction-only immunoSEQ sequences, so filtering differed. Only in-frame clones appear in the TCRdb table, and some are missing; sequencing was by immunoSEQ multiplex PCR. That table furnishes V, J and clone size, whereas the DNA furnished D and trimming. The data show 2 million to 2.5 million clones, with 85% to 95% seen just once and roughly 0.34% held by the top ten. In regard to this clone: What it binds is not known.

Study-level points and caveats: Naive subsets usually exceeded memory subsets in estimated richness. Of the naive CD4 clonotypes, around 4.8% were shared across four donors.

This clonotype was obtained from a young man in good health. Some clones in this sample may be carry-over from other donors' samples. Material: naive CD4+ T cells from PBMCs. Subset given: CD45RA+ positively selected.

CDR3 sequence: CASSTGITQYF. CDR3 DNA sequence: TGTGCCAGCAGTACCGGGATTACGCAGTATTTT. The J gene is TRBJ2-3, the V gene TRBV28; tentatively, D is TRBD2 (5 bases). V was cut by 5 bases and J by 8 bases, with 8 bases left in between. The length of the CDR3 is 11 residues. Germline V CDR1 and CDR2: MDHEN, SYDVKM.